These 28 T cell receptor beta chains share one sample of origin, sequenced in a study of blood T cells in healthy people across ages. With a J-beta primer mix and a sample-barcoded 5' primer, a second PCR ran roughly 6 to 11 cycles. Using its own MiXCR run on the 5' RACE reads, TCRdb lists one record per CDR3 protein. The data contain 1.5 million to 2 million distinct CDR3 sequences, approximately 30% of them singletons. The specimen sequenced was blood. These receptors were collected from a woman aged 25 to 39 in good health.

This clonotype was detected only a few times. The chain has TRBV4-1 and TRBJ2-3; TRBD2 might be the D (6 bases). The germline gives CDR1 MGHRA, CDR2 YSYEKL. Trimming pared 2 bases from V and 1 base from J, leaving 13 bases between. The CDR3 runs to 16 residues. The CDR3 bases are TGCGCCAGCAGCCAACGCCGGGACTCAGGCACAGATACGCAGTATTTT. Amino acid sequence: CASSQRRDSGTDTQYF.

This chain uses TRBV6-6 with TRBJ1-2; 10 bases map to TRBD1. The CDR3 extends over 15 amino acids. The junction had 5 bases not matched to a gene; V was cut back by 5 bases and J by 2 bases. Germline V CDR1 and CDR2: MNHNY, SVGAGI (reference sequence). CDR3 amino acids: CASSNWTGGNYGYTF. DNA of the CDR3: TGTGCCAGCAGTAATTGGACAGGGGGAAACTATGGCTACACCTTC.

About this clonotype itself: One junction end disagrees with the germline gene, perhaps due to a read error. The CDR3 DNA sequence: TGCACCAGCAGCCGAAATAGGGATGAGACCCAGTACTTC. Its protein product is CTSSRNRDETQYF. The rearrangement uses TRBV5-1 and TRBJ2-5; no reliable D call. Germline-derived CDR1 and CDR2 are SGHRS and YFSETQ. This CDR3 is 13 amino acids long.

This clonotype was counted ten times or more. This chain connects TRBV20-1 to TRBJ2-5; possibly TRBD2 for D (6 bases). CDR1 is DFQATT and CDR2 is SNEGSKA in the germline V gene (reference sequence). V dropped 0 bases and J dropped 2 bases, with 19 bases sitting between them. This CDR3 comprises 17 residues. CDR3 region: CSARDSGVGDTQETQYF. In nucleotides, the CDR3 is TGCAGTGCTAGAGATTCGGGGGTAGGGGATACTCAAGAGACCCAGTACTTC.

On this clonotype itself: Relative to the germline gene, one junction end is altered; a read error may explain this. The V call is TRBV2, the J call TRBJ2-1; D may match TRBD1 or TRBD2 (5 bases each). The CDR3 extends over 15 amino acids. The germline CDR1 and CDR2 sequences are SNHLY and FYNNEI. This CDR3 reads CTSSEGRVRGNEQFF. The DNA for the CDR3 is TGTACCAGCAGTGAGGGCAGGGTTAGGGGCAATGAGCAGTTCTTC.

This chain uses TRBV12-5 with TRBJ2-5; 12 bases line up with TRBD2. With the DNA end fitting TRBJ2-7 better, the J assignment may be wrong. This CDR3 has 17 amino acids. CDR1 and CDR2 from the germline V gene are LGHNT and FRNRAP. Here the CDR3 DNA reads TGTGCTAGTGGCTCTCCCGGACTAGCGGGGCTAACCTACGAGCAGTACTTC. As protein: CASGSPGLAGLTYEQYF.

This clonotype was recorded at least ten times. This chain uses TRBV20-1 with TRBJ2-7, with D unclear. There are 14 residues in the CDR3. CDR1 and CDR2 (germline): DFQATT, SNEGSKA (reference sequence). The V and J ends lost 1 base and 2 bases respectively, with 12 bases between them. CDR3 DNA: TGCAGTGCTAGAGGGCGGCCGGATACCTACGAGCAGTACTTC. This gives the protein CSARGRPDTYEQYF.

The genes are TRBV3-1 and TRBJ2-7; 10 nucleotides match TRBD2. V lost 5 bases and J lost 3; bases outside the gene matches: 10. The CDR3 is made up of 16 amino acids. Germline assignment: CDR1 LGHDT and CDR2 YNNKEL (reference sequence). The CDR3 DNA sequence: TGTGCCAGCAGCGGCAGGGGAGCGGGGGGGGTCTACGAGCAGTACTTC. Translating gives CASSGRGAGGVYEQYF.

This clonotype was counted only a few times. The chain is built from TRBV15 and TRBJ1-4; TRBD1 aligns across 8 bases. Germline V gene data show CDR1 as LNHNV and CDR2 as YYDKDF (reference sequence). V shed 0 bases, J shed 5 bases, and the junction held 2 bases outside the gene matches. This CDR3 spans 15 amino acids. CDR3 sequence: CATSRDGQGNEKLFF. CDR3 nucleotide sequence: TGTGCCACCAGCAGAGATGGACAGGGAAATGAAAAACTGTTTTTT.

This clonotype has only a few counts. The gene calls are TRBV7-2 and TRBJ2-7, with 7 bases identical to TRBD2. Losses at the gene ends were 5 bases for V and 7 bases for J; bases not matched to a gene: 14. CDR3 length: 15 residues. Per germline, CDR1 SGHTA and CDR2 FQGNSA. The CDR3 DNA reads TGTGCCAGCAGCCTTCCCGGGACTAAGGTCTGGGAGCAGTACTTC. Encoded protein: CASSLPGTKVWEQYF.

In DNA, the CDR3 is TGTGCCAGCAGCATATGGGTGGTAAGAAGCACAGATACGCAGTATTTT. It is translated as CASSIWVVRSTDTQYF. The chain employs TRBV11-2 and TRBJ2-3, with D unresolved. Trimming stripped 5 bases from V and 0 bases from J, with 15 bases between. The length of the CDR3 is 16 residues. Germline V gene data show CDR1 as SGHAT and CDR2 as FQNNGV.

This chain uses TRBV5-1 with TRBJ2-2; maybe TRBD2 (6 bases). The CDR3 contains 13 residues. Germline CDR1 SGHRS, CDR2 YFSETQ. V lost 3 bases, J lost 5 bases, and 8 bases lay in between. The CDR3: CASSWRETGELFF. The CDR3 DNA reads as TGCGCCAGCAGCTGGAGGGAGACCGGGGAGCTGTTTTTT.

In its sample, this clonotype was seen once. The chain uses TRBV10-3 and TRBJ2-7; D perhaps matches TRBD2 (6 bases). V lost 0 bases to trimming and J lost 6 bases, with 15 bases between them. The V gene's germline CDR1 is ENHRY and CDR2 SYGVKD. This CDR3 spans 15 amino acids. In DNA form, the CDR3 reads TGTGCCATCAGTGAGTCAGGAGGGGAACTCTGCGAGCAGTACTTC. It codes for CAISESGGELCEQYF.

The chain is built from TRBV7-9 and TRBJ2-3, with D maybe TRBD1 (8 bases). Trimming stripped 9 bases from V and 3 bases from J, with 22 bases between. The CDR3 length is 16 residues. From germline, CDR1 is SEHNR and CDR2 FQNEAQ (reference sequence). CDR3 in amino acids: CASHAGVDRVTDTQYF. CDR3 DNA: TGTGCCAGTCACGCGGGAGTGGACAGGGTGACAGATACGCAGTATTTT.

The chain combines TRBV19 with TRBJ1-5, with D possibly being TRBD1 (5 bases). Germline CDR1 and CDR2: LNHDA and SQIVND (reference sequence). The germline V and J ends were trimmed by 5 bases and 6 bases, with 14 bases remaining between them. This CDR3 contains 14 residues. In DNA, the CDR3 is TGTGCCAGTAGTGGACCCAGGGTCGGTCAGCCCCAGCATTTT. Amino acid sequence: CASSGPRVGQPQHF.

The chain has TRBV3-1 and TRBJ1-2, with TRBD1 matching 7 bases. J was trimmed by 13 bases and V by 5 bases; bases with no gene match: 13. Germline loops: CDR1 LGHDT, CDR2 YNNKEL (reference sequence). CDR3 length equals 13 residues. The DNA for the CDR3 is TGTGCCAGCAGCGGGGTTGGGGACAGTCTCTGCACCTTC. Its translation is CASSGVGDSLCTF.

This clonotype was seen more than once but under ten times. The chain couples TRBV5-1 to TRBJ1-6, with TRBD1 as a possible D gene (6 bases). V was clipped by 3 bases and J by 10 bases, with 17 bases between them. The CDR3 sequence is 15 residues long. Germline CDR1 SGHRS, CDR2 YFSETQ. The CDR3 here is CASSWGGSGESPLHF. The DNA of the CDR3 is TGCGCCAGCAGCTGGGGGGGCAGCGGCGAATCACCCCTCCACTTT. Using reference TRBV5-1 and TRBJ1-6 for the parts outside the CDR3, the full variable domain is KAGVTQTPRYLIKTRGQQVTLSCSPISGHRSVSWYQQTPGQGLQFLFEYFSETQRNKGNFPGRFSGRQFSNSRSEMNVSTLELGDSALYLCASSWGGSGESPLHFGNGTRLTVT.

This clonotype has a handful of counts. This chain's CDR3 is CASTRLLGDYGYTF. CDR3 nucleotide sequence: TGCGCCAGCACCCGGCTTCTGGGGGACTATGGCTACACCTTC. This chain uses TRBV5-1 with TRBJ1-2; TRBD1 is a possible D gene (5 bases). V was shortened by 6 bases and J by 3 bases, with 15 bases between the two germline ends. Germline lookup yields CDR1 SGHRS and CDR2 YFSETQ. The CDR3 has 14 residues.

This clonotype was seen a few times. V gene TRBV5-1 combines with J gene TRBJ2-7; D is ambiguous. Germline V gene sequence: CDR1 SGHRS, CDR2 YFSETQ. Trimming removed 0 bases from V and 8 bases from J, with 15 bases in between. The CDR3 sequence is 14 residues long. CDR3 region: CASSLALSFNKQYF. The CDR3 DNA reads TGCGCCAGCAGCTTGGCCCTGAGTTTCAATAAGCAGTACTTC.

This clonotype was detected ten times or more. The CDR3 bases are TGTGCCAGCAGTTCCGGGGGCGGGAACACTGAAGCTTTCTTT. Its translation: CASSSGGGNTEAFF. This chain joins TRBV12-3 or TRBV12-4 and TRBJ1-1, with D tentatively TRBD1 (6 bases). There are 14 residues in the CDR3. V was trimmed by 4 bases and J by 1 base, leaving 10 bases between them.

This clonotype has just a few counts. This chain joins TRBV20-1 and TRBJ2-5, with D hard to call. Germline values: CDR1 DFQATT, CDR2 SNEGSKA (reference sequence). V was trimmed by 0 bases and J by 5 bases, leaving 13 bases between them. The CDR3 length is 14 residues. CDR3 region: CSARDLRRVETQYF. DNA for the CDR3: TGCAGTGCTAGAGATCTGCGTAGGGTCGAGACCCAGTACTTC.

A remark on this clonotype: A much larger clone is a single base away; this may be a read error. The genes are TRBV9 and TRBJ2-7; D remains unclear. The CDR3 runs 12 residues. The germline gives CDR1 SGDLS, CDR2 YYNGEE. In nucleotides, the CDR3 is TGTGCCAAACCAGCGTCCTCCTACGAGCTGTACTTC. Its translation: CAKPASSYELYF.

The genes are TRBV5-6 and TRBJ2-4; no clear D. The length of the CDR3 is 13 residues. Trimming left V 0 bases short and J 1 base short, with 2 bases between. The germline V gene encodes CDR1 SGHDT and CDR2 YYEEEE. CDR3 nucleotides: TGTGCCAGCAGCTTGGACGCCAAAAACATTCAGTACTTC. This codes for CASSLDAKNIQYF.

Remarks on this clonotype: Because it lacks the conserved phenylalanine or tryptophan at the end, this CDR3 is likely a read error. The chain combines TRBV5-1 with TRBJ2-3; TRBD2 is a possible D gene (7 bases). This CDR3 is 16 amino acids long. Germline CDR1 SGHRS, CDR2 YFSETQ. The CDR3 here is CASSLEIGGGTVTQYL. The CDR3 coding sequence is TGCGCCAGCAGCTTGGAAATCGGCGGGGGCACAGTTACGCAGTATTTG.

This clonotype has a handful of counts. The chain carries TRBV20-1 and TRBJ1-4; 9 bases are a match to TRBD1. The CDR3 is 14 amino acids. The V gene end was trimmed by 3 bases and the J gene end by 8 bases; junction bases not matched to a gene: 7. CDR1 and CDR2 from the germline V gene are DFQATT and SNEGSKA (reference sequence). Here the CDR3 DNA reads TGCAGTGCTAGGGACAGGGGACGGTACGAAAAACTGTTTTTT. It encodes CSARDRGRYEKLFF.

V gene TRBV5-1 combines with J gene TRBJ2-5; the D gene is possibly TRBD2 (5 bases). The CDR3 extends over 16 amino acids. CDR1 is SGHRS, CDR2 YFSETQ, per germline. With 0 bases removed from V and 1 base from J, the gap between germline ends came to 13 bases. CDR3 nucleotides: TGCGCCAGCAGCTTGGTGGTAGCGACTTCCCAAGAGACCCAGTACTTC. Translation: CASSLVVATSQETQYF.

At least ten counts were recorded for this clonotype. The chain has TRBV20-1 and TRBJ2-1; 8 nucleotides match TRBD2. V dropped 0 bases and J dropped 4; count of bases not matched to a gene: 8. The CDR3 loop spans 16 amino acids. CDR1 DFQATT and CDR2 SNEGSKA come from the germline V gene (reference sequence). In DNA, the CDR3 is TGCAGTGCTAGAGATGTGGATAGCGGGATGTACAATGAGCAGTTCTTC. Protein: CSARDVDSGMYNEQFF.

This clonotype was detected a few times. This chain connects TRBV20-1 to TRBJ2-5, with 8 bases identical to TRBD1. This CDR3 spans 14 amino acids. Trimming took 5 bases from V and 4 from J; bases not matched to a gene: 9. CDR1 is DFQATT, CDR2 SNEGSKA, per germline (reference sequence). The CDR3: CSAAPGGTGETQYF. CDR3 nucleotide sequence: TGCAGTGCTGCCCCAGGGGGCACGGGAGAGACCCAGTACTTC.